The rows below give T cell receptor beta chains drawn from one sample of a study of blood T cell repertoires in COVID-19. TCRdb keeps only in-frame clones here, not all; method: immunoSEQ multiplex PCR. Among approximately 170,000 clones listed, about 85% were seen once. The sample taken for sequencing was PBMCs or T cells enriched from blood (not recorded which). The origin of the receptors is a woman in her 50s who had recovered from COVID-19. CDR3s include the opening cysteine and the closing phenylalanine or tryptophan. Each record gives: D gene, V gene, clone size, J gene, CDR3 protein, CDR3 DNA. A D gene is named only where the DNA matches it firmly. The size field is filled for only some rows; it gives once, few, many or a size class.

TRBD2,TRBV19,.,TRBJ2-1,CASSISGGRGQNEQFF,TGTGCCAGTAGTATTAGTGGCGGGAGAGGGCAGAATGAGCAGTTCTTC
TRBD1,TRBV11-2,.,TRBJ2-1,CASSKIRDRMHEQFF,TGTGCCAGCAGCAAGATCCGGGACAGGATGCATGAGCAGTTCTTC
.,TRBV7-2,.,TRBJ1-6,CASSLESGGYSSPLHF,TGTGCCAGCAGCTTGGAAAGTGGGGGGTATAGTTCACCCCTCCACTTT
TRBD2,TRBV11-2,.,TRBJ2-3,CASSFRLAGATDTQYF,TGTGCCAGCAGCTTTCGTCTAGCGGGAGCGACAGATACGCAGTATTTT
.,TRBV7-8,.,TRBJ1-4,CASSTRSPSGEKLFF,TGTGCCAGCAGCACCCGTTCCCCATCCGGTGAAAAACTGTTTTTT
.,TRBV7-2,.,TRBJ2-3,CASSFRQSTDTQYF,TGTGCCAGCAGCTTCAGACAGTCCACAGATACGCAGTATTTT
.,TRBV6-6,.,TRBJ2-3,CASRNSASTDTQYF,TGTGCCAGCAGAAATAGCGCCAGCACAGATACGCAGTATTTT
TRBD1,TRBV2,.,TRBJ2-7,CASRTGTGYGEQYF,TGTGCCAGCAGGACCGGGACAGGGTACGGCGAGCAGTACTTC
.,TRBV11-3,once,TRBJ1-6,CASSDRGRNSPLHF,TGTGCCAGCAGCGATCGAGGCCGGAATTCACCCCTCCACTTT
TRBD2,TRBV5-1,.,TRBJ2-1,CASSLVTSGNDEQFF,TGCGCCAGCAGCTTGGTTACTAGCGGGAATGATGAGCAGTTCTTC
TRBD2,TRBV5-1,.,TRBJ2-5,CASSLGTSGTEETQYF,TGCGCCAGCAGCTTGGGGACTAGCGGAACCGAAGAGACCCAGTACTTC
TRBD2,TRBV2,.,TRBJ2-3,CASSKGLAGGTDTQYF,TGTGCCAGCAGTAAAGGACTAGCGGGGGGGACAGATACGCAGTATTTT
.,TRBV4-3,few,TRBJ2-3,CASSQNTPGFTDTQYF,TGCGCCAGCAGCCAAAACACCCCAGGGTTCACAGATACGCAGTATTTT
.,TRBV28,.,TRBJ1-1,CASTSYGRDTEAFF,TGTGCCAGCACCTCTTACGGGAGGGACACTGAAGCTTTCTTT
TRBD2,TRBV28,.,TRBJ2-7,CATKGGTSGVEQYF,TGTGCCACTAAGGGGGGGACTAGCGGCGTCGAGCAGTACTTC
.,TRBV11-2,.,TRBJ2-7,CASSLTVSYEQYF,TGTGCCAGCAGCTTAACTGTCTCCTACGAGCAGTACTTC
.,TRBV4-3,.,TRBJ1-1,CASSRVMLMGGTEAFF,TGCGCCAGCAGCCGAGTAATGTTAATGGGGGGCACTGAAGCTTTCTTT
.,TRBV11-2,once,TRBJ1-5,CASSLDRVHNQPQHF,TGTGCCAGCAGCTTAGACCGGGTCCACAATCAGCCCCAGCATTTT
.,TRBV7-9,.,TRBJ1-6,CASSSPGENSPLHF,TGTGCCAGCAGCTCGCCGGGAGAGAATTCACCCCTCCACTTT
.,TRBV7-2,.,TRBJ2-3,CASSLDGVGSGTDTQYF,TGTGCCAGCAGCTTAGACGGGGTGGGCTCCGGCACAGATACGCAGTATTTT
TRBD1,TRBV9,.,TRBJ2-1,CASSVWGTAPYNEQFF,TGTGCCAGCAGCGTATGGGGGACAGCCCCCTACAATGAGCAGTTCTTC
TRBD1,TRBV27,.,TRBJ1-1,CASSDRVNTEAFF,TGTGCCAGCAGTGACAGGGTGAACACTGAAGCTTTCTTT
.,TRBV27,.,TRBJ2-1,CASSYSVGEQFF,TGTGCCAGCAGCTATAGTGTCGGTGAGCAGTTCTTC
TRBD1,TRBV6-2/TRBV6-3,.,TRBJ1-1,CASSLGTGGMNTEAFF,TGTGCCAGCAGTTTGGGGACAGGGGGCATGAACACTGAAGCTTTCTTT
TRBD1,TRBV6-2/TRBV6-3,medium-sized,TRBJ1-5,CASSYPGQGGAQPQHF,TGTGCCAGCAGTTACCCCGGACAGGGAGGTGCTCAGCCCCAGCATTTT
TRBD1,TRBV7-2,.,TRBJ1-2,CASSSRQGYGYTF,TGTGCCAGCAGCAGTCGACAGGGTTATGGCTACACCTTC
.,TRBV9,.,TRBJ2-1,CASSGAGFNEQFF,TGTGCCAGCAGCGGGGCAGGTTTCAATGAGCAGTTCTTC
.,TRBV2,.,TRBJ2-7,CASIFASSYEQYF,TGTGCCAGCATCTTCGCCAGCTCCTACGAGCAGTACTTC
.,TRBV5-1,.,TRBJ2-1,CASSLVVTSIPREQFF,TGCGCCAGCAGCTTGGTGGTGACTAGTATTCCCAGGGAGCAGTTCTTC
TRBD1,TRBV6-2/TRBV6-3,.,TRBJ1-2,CASSYTGQGFGYTF,TGTGCCAGCAGTTATACGGGACAGGGGTTCGGCTACACCTTC
TRBD1,TRBV28,.,TRBJ2-5,CASSSGQGTETQYF,TGTGCCAGCAGTTCGGGACAGGGAACGGAGACCCAGTACTTC
.,TRBV6-5,.,TRBJ2-7,CASSYSARGAYEQYF,TGTGCCAGCAGTTACTCTGCCCGGGGAGCCTACGAGCAGTACTTC
.,TRBV6-2/TRBV6-3,.,TRBJ1-5,CASSRDTYSNQPQHF,TGTGCCAGCAGCCGCGACACGTATAGCAATCAGCCCCAGCATTTT
TRBD2,TRBV4-2,.,TRBJ2-7,CASSQDTLAGGSPYEQYF,TGTGCCAGCAGCCAAGATACACTAGCGGGGGGTTCCCCCTACGAGCAGTACTTC
.,TRBV2,.,TRBJ1-1,CASMLSSTEAFF,TGTGCCAGCATGTTGTCGTCCACTGAAGCTTTCTTT
TRBD2,TRBV4-1,.,TRBJ2-1,CASSQVGGGNEQFF,TGCGCCAGCAGCCAAGTCGGGGGGGGCAATGAGCAGTTCTTC
TRBD1,TRBV3-1/TRBV3-2,.,TRBJ1-4,CASSQDGTANRVHEKLFF,TGTGCCAGCAGCCAAGATGGGACAGCCAACAGAGTCCATGAAAAACTGTTTTTT
.,TRBV6-5,.,TRBJ2-5,CASTPGVPAKTQYF,TGTGCCAGCACCCCCGGAGTGCCTGCGAAGACCCAGTACTTC
.,TRBV2,.,TRBJ1-4,CASSEERSNEKLFF,TGTGCCAGCAGTGAAGAGCGGTCTAATGAAAAACTGTTTTTT
TRBD1,TRBV9,.,TRBJ2-2,CASSSTGDTGELFF,TGTGCCAGCAGCTCTACAGGGGACACCGGGGAGCTGTTTTTT
.,TRBV4-1,.,TRBJ1-5,CASSQYRDSNQPQHF,TGCGCCAGCAGCCAGTACAGGGATAGCAATCAGCCCCAGCATTTT